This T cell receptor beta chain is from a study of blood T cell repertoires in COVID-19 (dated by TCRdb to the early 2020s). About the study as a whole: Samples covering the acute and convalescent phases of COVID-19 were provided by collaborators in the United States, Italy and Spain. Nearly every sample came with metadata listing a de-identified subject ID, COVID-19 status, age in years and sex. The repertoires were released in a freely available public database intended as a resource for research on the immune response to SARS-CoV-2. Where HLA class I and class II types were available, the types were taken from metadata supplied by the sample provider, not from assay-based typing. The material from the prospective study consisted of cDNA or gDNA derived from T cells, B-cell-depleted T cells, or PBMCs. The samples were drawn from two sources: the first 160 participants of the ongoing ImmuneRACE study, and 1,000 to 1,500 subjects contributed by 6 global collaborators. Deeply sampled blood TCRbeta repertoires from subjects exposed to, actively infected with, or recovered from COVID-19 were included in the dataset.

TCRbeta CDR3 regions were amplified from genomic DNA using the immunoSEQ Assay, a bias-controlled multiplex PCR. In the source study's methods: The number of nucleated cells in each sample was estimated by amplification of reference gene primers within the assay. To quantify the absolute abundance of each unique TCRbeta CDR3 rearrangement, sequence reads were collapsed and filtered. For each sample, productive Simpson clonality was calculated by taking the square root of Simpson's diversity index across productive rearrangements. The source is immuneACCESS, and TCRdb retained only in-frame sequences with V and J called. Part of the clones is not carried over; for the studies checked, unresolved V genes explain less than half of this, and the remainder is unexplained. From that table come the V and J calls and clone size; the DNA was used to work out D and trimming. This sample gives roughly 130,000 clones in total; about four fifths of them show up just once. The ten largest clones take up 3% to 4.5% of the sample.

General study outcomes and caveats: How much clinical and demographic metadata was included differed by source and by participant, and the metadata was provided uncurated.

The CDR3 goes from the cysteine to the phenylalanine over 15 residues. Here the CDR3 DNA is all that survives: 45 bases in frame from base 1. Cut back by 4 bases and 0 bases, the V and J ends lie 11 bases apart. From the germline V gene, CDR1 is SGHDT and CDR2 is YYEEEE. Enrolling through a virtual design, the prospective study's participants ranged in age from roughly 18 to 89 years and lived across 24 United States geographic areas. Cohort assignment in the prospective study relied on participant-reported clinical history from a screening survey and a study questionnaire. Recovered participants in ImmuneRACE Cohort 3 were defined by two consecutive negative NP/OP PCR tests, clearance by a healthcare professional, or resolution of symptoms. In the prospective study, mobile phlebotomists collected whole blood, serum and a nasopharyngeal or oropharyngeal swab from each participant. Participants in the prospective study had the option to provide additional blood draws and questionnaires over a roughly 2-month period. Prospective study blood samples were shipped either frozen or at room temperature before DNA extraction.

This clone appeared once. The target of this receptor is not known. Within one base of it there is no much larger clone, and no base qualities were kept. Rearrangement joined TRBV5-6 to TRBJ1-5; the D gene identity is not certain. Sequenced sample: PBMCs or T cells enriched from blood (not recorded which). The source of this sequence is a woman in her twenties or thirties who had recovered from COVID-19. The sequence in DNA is TGTGCCAGCAGCGGCGGGCCCTATAGCAATCAGCCCCAGCATTTT. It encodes CASSGGPYSNQPQHF.